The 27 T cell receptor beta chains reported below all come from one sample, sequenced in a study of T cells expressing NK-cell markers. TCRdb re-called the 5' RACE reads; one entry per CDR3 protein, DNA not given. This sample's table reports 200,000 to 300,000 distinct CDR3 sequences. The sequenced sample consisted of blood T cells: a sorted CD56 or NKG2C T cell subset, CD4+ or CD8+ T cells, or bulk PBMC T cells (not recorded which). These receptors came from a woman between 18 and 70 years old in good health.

The CDR3 loop reads CASSPLSNQPQHF. V gene TRBV5-1 combines with J gene TRBJ1-5; TCRdb indicates TRBD1, and absent DNA this call remains unverified. Germline CDR1 is SGHRS and CDR2 is YFSETQ. The CDR3 is 13 amino acids.

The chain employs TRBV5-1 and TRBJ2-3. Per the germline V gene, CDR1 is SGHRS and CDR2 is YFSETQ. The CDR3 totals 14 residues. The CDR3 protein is CASREFSSTDTQYF. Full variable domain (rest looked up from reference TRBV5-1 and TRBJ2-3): KAGVTQTPRYLIKTRGQQVTLSCSPISGHRSVSWYQQTPGQGLQFLFEYFSETQRNKGNFPGRFSGRQFSNSRSEMNVSTLELGDSALYLCASREFSSTDTQYFGPGTRLTVL.

The CDR3 region is CASSQEVDSPLHF. The gene calls are TRBV4-2 and TRBJ1-6. Germline assignment: CDR1 LGHNA and CDR2 YNFKEQ. This CDR3 has 13 residues.

CDR3 loop: CASSQDAGLADEQYF. The chain carries TRBV14 and TRBJ2-7; the D call of TRBD2 rests on TCRdb alone, since no DNA is present to check it. Looked up from germline, CDR1 is SGHDN and CDR2 is FVKESK. The CDR3 sequence is 15 residues long.

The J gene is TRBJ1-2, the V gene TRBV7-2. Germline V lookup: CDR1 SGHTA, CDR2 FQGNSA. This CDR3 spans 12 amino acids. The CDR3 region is CASSLDRPGYTF.

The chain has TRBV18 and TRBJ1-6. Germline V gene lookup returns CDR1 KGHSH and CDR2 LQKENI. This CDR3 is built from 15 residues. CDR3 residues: CASSPMGIGTSPLHF.

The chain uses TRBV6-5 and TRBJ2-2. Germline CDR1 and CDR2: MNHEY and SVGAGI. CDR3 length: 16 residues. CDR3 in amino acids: CASSYLHVEVGGELFF.

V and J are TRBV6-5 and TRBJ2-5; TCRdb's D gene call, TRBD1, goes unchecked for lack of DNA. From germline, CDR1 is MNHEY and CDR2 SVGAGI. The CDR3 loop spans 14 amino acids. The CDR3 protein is CASSYGTLRETQYF.

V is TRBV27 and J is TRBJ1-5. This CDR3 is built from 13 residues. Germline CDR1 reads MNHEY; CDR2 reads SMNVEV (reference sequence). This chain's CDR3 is CASSGLGNQPQHF.

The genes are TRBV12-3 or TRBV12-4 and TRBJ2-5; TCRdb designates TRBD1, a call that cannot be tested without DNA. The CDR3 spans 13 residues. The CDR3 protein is CASSFRGPETQYF.

The CDR3 spells CASRVGLGGETQYF. The chain links TRBV7-2 to TRBJ2-5; TCRdb's assignment of TRBD2 cannot be checked, as there is no DNA. There are 14 residues in the CDR3. Per the germline V gene, CDR1 is SGHTA and CDR2 is FQGNSA.

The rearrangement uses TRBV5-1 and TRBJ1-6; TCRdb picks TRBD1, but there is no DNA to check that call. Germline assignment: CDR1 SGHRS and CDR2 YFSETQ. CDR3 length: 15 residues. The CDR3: CASSLEGGDNSPLHF.

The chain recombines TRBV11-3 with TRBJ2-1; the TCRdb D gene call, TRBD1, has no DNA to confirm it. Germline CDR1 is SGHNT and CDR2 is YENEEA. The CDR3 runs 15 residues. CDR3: CASSQGGPGNHEQFF. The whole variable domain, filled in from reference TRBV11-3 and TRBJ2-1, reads EAGVVQSPRYKIIEKKQPVAFWCNPISGHNTLYWYLQNLGQGPELLIRYENEEAVDDSQLPKDRFSAERLKGVDSTLKIQPAELGDSAVYLCASSQGGPGNHEQFFGPGTRLTVL.

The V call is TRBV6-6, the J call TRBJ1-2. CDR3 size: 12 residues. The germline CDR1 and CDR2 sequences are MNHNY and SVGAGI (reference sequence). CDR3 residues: CASTTRTGGYTF.

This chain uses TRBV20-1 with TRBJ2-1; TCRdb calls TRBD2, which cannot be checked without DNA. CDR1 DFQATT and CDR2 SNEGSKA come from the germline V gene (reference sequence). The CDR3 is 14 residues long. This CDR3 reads CSARSGRFHNEQFF.

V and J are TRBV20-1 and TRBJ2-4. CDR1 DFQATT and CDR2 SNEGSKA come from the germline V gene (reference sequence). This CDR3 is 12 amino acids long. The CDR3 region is CSAREAKNIQYF.

This CDR3 is CASSLGTSGGAWTGELFF. The genes are TRBV5-1 and TRBJ2-2; TCRdb gives TRBD2 as the D gene, but with no DNA this cannot be confirmed. The CDR3 spans 18 residues. Germline V gives CDR1 SGHRS, CDR2 YFSETQ. Full variable domain (outside the CDR3, taken from reference TRBV5-1 and TRBJ2-2): KAGVTQTPRYLIKTRGQQVTLSCSPISGHRSVSWYQQTPGQGLQFLFEYFSETQRNKGNFPGRFSGRQFSNSRSEMNVSTLELGDSALYLCASSLGTSGGAWTGELFFGEGSRLTVL.

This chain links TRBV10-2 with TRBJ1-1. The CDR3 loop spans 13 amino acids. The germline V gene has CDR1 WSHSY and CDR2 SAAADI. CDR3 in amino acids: CASLGRMNTEAFF.

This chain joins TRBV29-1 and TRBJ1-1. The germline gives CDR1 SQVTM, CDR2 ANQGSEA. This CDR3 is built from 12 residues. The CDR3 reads CSAKSGVPEAFF.

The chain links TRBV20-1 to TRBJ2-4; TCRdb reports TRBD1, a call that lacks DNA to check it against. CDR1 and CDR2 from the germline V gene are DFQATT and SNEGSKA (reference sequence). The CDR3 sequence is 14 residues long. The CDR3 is CSAQPGQGGNIQYF.

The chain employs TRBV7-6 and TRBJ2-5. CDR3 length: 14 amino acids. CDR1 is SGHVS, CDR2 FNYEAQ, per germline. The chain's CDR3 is CASSLSPSLETQYF.

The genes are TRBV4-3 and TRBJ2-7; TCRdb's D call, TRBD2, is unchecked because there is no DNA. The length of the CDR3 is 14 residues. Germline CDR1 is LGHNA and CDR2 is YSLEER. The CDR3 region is CASSQVSGHYEQYF.

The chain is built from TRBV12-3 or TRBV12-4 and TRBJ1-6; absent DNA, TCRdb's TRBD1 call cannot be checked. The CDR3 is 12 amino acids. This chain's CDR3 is CASSPQGWSLHF.

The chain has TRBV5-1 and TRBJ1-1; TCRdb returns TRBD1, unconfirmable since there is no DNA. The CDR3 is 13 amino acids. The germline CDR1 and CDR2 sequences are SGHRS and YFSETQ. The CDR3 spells CASSAGGNAEAFF.

This CDR3 is CASSPVGATGNTIYF. The chain couples TRBV18 to TRBJ1-3. Per germline, CDR1 KGHSH and CDR2 LQKENI. The CDR3 is made up of 15 amino acids.

The CDR3 here is CSARDRTSGGPGNIQYF. The chain carries TRBV20-1 and TRBJ2-4; TCRdb reports TRBD2, a call that lacks DNA to check it against. The CDR3 is 17 amino acids. Looked up from germline, CDR1 is DFQATT and CDR2 is SNEGSKA (reference sequence).

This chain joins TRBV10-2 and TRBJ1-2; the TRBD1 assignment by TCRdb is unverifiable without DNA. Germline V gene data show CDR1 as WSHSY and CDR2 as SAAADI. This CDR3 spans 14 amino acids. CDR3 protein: CASSKGQIDYGYTF.